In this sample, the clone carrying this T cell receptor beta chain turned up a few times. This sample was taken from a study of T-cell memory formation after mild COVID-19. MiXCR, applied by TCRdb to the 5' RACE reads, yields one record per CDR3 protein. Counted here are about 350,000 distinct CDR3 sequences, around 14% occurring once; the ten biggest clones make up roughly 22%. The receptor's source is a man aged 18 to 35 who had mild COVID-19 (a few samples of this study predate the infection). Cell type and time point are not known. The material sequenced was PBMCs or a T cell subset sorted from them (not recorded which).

The CDR3: CASSSAGQVSPLHF. CDR3 sequence (DNA): TGTGCCAGCAGCTCTGCCGGACAGGTATCACCCCTCCACTTT. The rearrangement joins TRBV7-6 to TRBJ1-6; 7 bases are shared with TRBD1. The germline V gene has CDR1 SGHVS and CDR2 FNYEAQ. V lost 4 bases to trimming and J lost 10 bases; unmatched junction nucleotides: 7. The CDR3 is 14 residues long.